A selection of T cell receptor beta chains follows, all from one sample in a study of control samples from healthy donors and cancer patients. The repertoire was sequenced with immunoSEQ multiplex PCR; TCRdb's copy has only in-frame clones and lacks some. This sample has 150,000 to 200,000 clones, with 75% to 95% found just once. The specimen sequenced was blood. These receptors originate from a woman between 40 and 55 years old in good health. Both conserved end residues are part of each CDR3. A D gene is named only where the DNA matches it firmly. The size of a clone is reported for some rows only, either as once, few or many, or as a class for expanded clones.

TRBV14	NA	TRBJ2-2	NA	TGTGCCAGCAGCGACCTAGGAGTGGGCACCGGGGAGCTGTTTTTT	CASSDLGVGTGELFF
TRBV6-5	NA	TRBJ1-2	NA	TGTGCCAGCAGTTATATTGGGCCCGTAAACTATGGCTACACCTTC	CASSYIGPVNYGYTF
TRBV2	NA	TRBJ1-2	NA	TGTGCCAGCATCGGAAGGGACGGTAACTATGGCTACACCTTC	CASIGRDGNYGYTF
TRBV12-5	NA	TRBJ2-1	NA	TGTGCTAGTGGTTCTTTCGGCTCCTACAATGAGCAGTTCTTC	CASGSFGSYNEQFF
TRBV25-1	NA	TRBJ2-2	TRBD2	TGTGCCAGCAGTGATGACGGGACTAGCGGGGTTTACACCGGGGAGCTGTTTTTT	CASSDDGTSGVYTGELFF
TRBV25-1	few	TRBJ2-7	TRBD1	TGTGCCAGCAGCGGGACAGGGGCCACCGAGCAGTACTTC	CASSGTGATEQYF
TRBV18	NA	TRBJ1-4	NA	TGTGCCAGCTCACCACGGGCACTTCAGGATGAAAAACTGTTTTTT	CASSPRALQDEKLFF
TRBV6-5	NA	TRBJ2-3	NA	TGTGCCAGCAGGTCGAGGGCCGAAGATACGCAGTATTTT	CASRSRAEDTQYF
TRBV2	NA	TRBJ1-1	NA	TGTGCCAGCTGGAGAGAACTGAACACTGAAGCTTTCTTT	CASWRELNTEAFF
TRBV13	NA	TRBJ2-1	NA	TGTGCCAGCAGCTTACCTTACAATGAGCAGTTCTTC	CASSLPYNEQFF
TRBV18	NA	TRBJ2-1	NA	TGTGCCAGCTCACCAAGTATAGCGGCAGAACAGTTCTTC	CASSPSIAAEQFF
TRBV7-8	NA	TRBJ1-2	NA	TGTGCCAGCAGCCCAGGCGGGTCCCCGAGGGCGGAAACCTTC	CASSPGGSPRAETF
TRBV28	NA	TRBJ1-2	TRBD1	TGTGCCAGCAGTTTAGACAGGGGCTATGGCTACACCTTC	CASSLDRGYGYTF
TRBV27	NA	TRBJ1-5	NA	TGTGCCAGCAGTTTATCAGCCCAGGCCTTCAATCAGCCCCAGCATTTT	CASSLSAQAFNQPQHF
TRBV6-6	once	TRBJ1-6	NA	TGTGCCAGCAGTCTGATCGGGTCACCCCTCCACTTT	CASSLIGSPLHF
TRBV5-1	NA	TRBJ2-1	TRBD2	TGCGCCAGCAGCTTGGGTGGCGGGGGGGCCAATGAGCAGTTCTTC	CASSLGGGGANEQFF
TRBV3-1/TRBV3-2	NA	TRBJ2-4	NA	TGTGCCAGCAGCCAATCGGAGGACCGCTATTCGGCCAAAAACATTCAGTACTTC	CASSQSEDRYSAKNIQYF
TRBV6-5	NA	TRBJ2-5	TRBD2	TGTGCCAGCTTTATCTCGGGGGGGGAGACCCAGTACTTC	CASFISGGETQYF
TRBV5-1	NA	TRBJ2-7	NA	TGCGCCAGCAGCTTGGACGGGACACACGAGCAGTACTTC	CASSLDGTHEQYF
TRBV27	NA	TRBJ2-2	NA	TGTGCCAGCACCACGCCTAGAACCGGGGAGCTGTTTTTT	CASTTPRTGELFF
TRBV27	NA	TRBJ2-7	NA	TGTGCCAGCAGTCCTTCCGCCGGGGGCCTCTCCTACGAGCAGTACTTC	CASSPSAGGLSYEQYF
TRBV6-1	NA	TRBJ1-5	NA	TGTGCCAGCAGTGAGGCACAGATTGGGCAGCCCCAGCATTTT	CASSEAQIGQPQHF
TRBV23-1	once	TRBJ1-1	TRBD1	TGCGCCAGCAGTCCTGGGACAGGGAACACTGAAGCTTTCTTT	CASSPGTGNTEAFF
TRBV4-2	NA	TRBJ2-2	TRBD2	TGTGCCAGCAACCCGGGACTAAGTTCGAACACCGGGGAGCTGTTTTTT	CASNPGLSSNTGELFF
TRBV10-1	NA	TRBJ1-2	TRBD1	TGCGCCAGCAGTGGTGACAGGGGGCGAAGCGACAACTATGGCTACACCTTC	CASSGDRGRSDNYGYTF
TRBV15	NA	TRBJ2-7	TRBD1	TGTGCCACCAGCAGATCTGGGACAGGGGGCTACGACGAGCAGTACTTC	CATSRSGTGGYDEQYF
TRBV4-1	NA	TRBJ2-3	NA	TGCGCCAGCAGTCGCAGCGGCAGAACAGATACGCAGTATTTT	CASSRSGRTDTQYF
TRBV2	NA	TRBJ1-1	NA	TGTGCCAGCAGCCCGACAGGGAACACTGAAGCTTTCTTT	CASSPTGNTEAFF
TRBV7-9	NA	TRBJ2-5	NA	TGTGCCAGCAGCCACCTCGTGGAAGAGACCCAGTACTTC	CASSHLVEETQYF
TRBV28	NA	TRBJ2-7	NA	TGTGCCAGCAGTTTAGGAGGCGAGCAGTACTTC	CASSLGGEQYF
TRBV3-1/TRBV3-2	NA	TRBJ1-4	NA	TGTGCCAGCAGCCAAGATTTGGGCAGTGAAAAACTGTTTTTT	CASSQDLGSEKLFF
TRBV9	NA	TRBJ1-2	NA	TGTGCCAGCAGCCCCCACAGGGCTGACTATGGCTACACCTTC	CASSPHRADYGYTF
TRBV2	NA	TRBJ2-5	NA	TGTGCCAGCTGTTCGGACAGCCAAGAGACCCAGTACTTC	CASCSDSQETQYF
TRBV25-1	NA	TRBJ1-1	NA	TGTGCCAGCCGGGGTAACACTGAAGCTTTCTTT	CASRGNTEAFF
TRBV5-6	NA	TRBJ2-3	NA	TGTGCCAGCAGCCGTGGAAGGGCCCTTATCACAGATACGCAGTATTTT	CASSRGRALITDTQYF
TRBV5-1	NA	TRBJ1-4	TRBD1	TGCGCCAGCAGCTCCCGGACAGGGGGAGCTACTAATGAAAAACTGTTTTTT	CASSSRTGGATNEKLFF
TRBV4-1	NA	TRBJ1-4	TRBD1	TGCGCCAGCAGCCAAGGGACAGGGGGGTGGGCAACTAATGAAAAACTGTTTTTT	CASSQGTGGWATNEKLFF
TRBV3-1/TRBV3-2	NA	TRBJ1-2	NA	TGTGCCAGCAGCCAATTTATAGGGAACTATGGCTACACCTTC	CASSQFIGNYGYTF
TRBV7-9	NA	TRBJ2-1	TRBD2	TGTGCCAGCAGCACCCTGGGACTAGCGGGGCCCTACAATGAGCAGTTCTTC	CASSTLGLAGPYNEQFF
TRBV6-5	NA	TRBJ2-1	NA	TGTGCCAGTAATACTAGCCCGGACTACAATGAGCAGTTCTTC	CASNTSPDYNEQFF
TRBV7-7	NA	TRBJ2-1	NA	TGTGCCAGCAGCTTATCCTTGGACAGTTACAATGAGCAGTTCTTC	CASSLSLDSYNEQFF
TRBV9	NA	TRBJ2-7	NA	TGTGCCAGCAGCGTAGGAGGGGGCGAGCAGTACTTC	CASSVGGGEQYF
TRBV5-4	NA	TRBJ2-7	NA	TGTGCCAGCAGCCCGGACGGTTACGAGCAGTACTTC	CASSPDGYEQYF
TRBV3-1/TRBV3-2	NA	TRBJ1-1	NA	TGTGCCAGCAGCCTACAGAGCGGCGGCAGGGACACTGAAGCTTTCTTT	CASSLQSGGRDTEAFF
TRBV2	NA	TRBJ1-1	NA	TGTGCCAGCAGTGATCCAGGACATTCGAACACTGAAGCTTTCTTT	CASSDPGHSNTEAFF
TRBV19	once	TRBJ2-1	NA	TGTGCCAGTAGGTCGGGCGGGTTCTGGTACAATGAGCAGTTCTTC	CASRSGGFWYNEQFF
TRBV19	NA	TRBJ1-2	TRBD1	TGTGCCAGTTACAGGGGCCCACCTTCTAACTATGGCTACACCTTC	CASYRGPPSNYGYTF
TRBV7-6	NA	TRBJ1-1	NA	TGTGCCAGCAGCTCCAGGGGCACTGAAGCTTTCTTT	CASSSRGTEAFF
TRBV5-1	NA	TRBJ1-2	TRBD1	TGCGCCAGCAGCCATGGACAGGGCACCGATGGCTACACCTTC	CASSHGQGTDGYTF
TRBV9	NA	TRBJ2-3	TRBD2	TGTGCCAGCAGCACCCGACTAGCGGGGGGTGGCACAGATACGCAGTATTTT	CASSTRLAGGGTDTQYF
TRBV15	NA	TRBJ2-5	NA	TGTGCCACCAGCAGGGGAAACTCTCAAGAGACCCAGTACTTC	CATSRGNSQETQYF
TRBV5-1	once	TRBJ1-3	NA	TGCGCCAGCAACCAGGGCATGGGAACTGGAAACACCATATATTTT	CASNQGMGTGNTIYF
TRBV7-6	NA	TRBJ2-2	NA	TGTGCCAGCAGCCCTACTGGAGGAGCGGACAACACCGGGGAGCTGTTTTTT	CASSPTGGADNTGELFF
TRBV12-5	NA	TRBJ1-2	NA	TGTGCTAGTGGGCACCCTCTCACAGTAGATGGCTACACCTTC	CASGHPLTVDGYTF
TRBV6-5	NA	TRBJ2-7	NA	TGTGCCAGCAGGCCCGGGACCACCTCCTACGAGCAGTACTTC	CASRPGTTSYEQYF
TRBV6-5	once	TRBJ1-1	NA	TGTGCCAGCAGTCAAAGACAGGTCGCGGGCGCTTTCTTT	CASSQRQVAGAFF
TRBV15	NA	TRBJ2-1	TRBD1	TGTGCCACCAGCCTCACGGACAGGGGGTTGTACAATGAGCAGTTCTTC	CATSLTDRGLYNEQFF
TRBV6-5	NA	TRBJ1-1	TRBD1	TGTGCCAGCAGTCTTGATGGGACAGGGGATGAAGCTTTCTTT	CASSLDGTGDEAFF